This TCR beta chain stems from a study of shared clonotypes between healthy human individuals. Looking at the study overall: Donors were a couple of women and three men aged 18 to 49.

The assay ran at deep level. Profiling relied on immunoSEQ multiplex PCR, and the TCRdb table lists in-frame clones only, not all of them. This sample has about 2.1 million clones; roughly 93% occur once, and the top ten carry about 1.6%. Study-level points and caveats: How much donors shared clonotypes was expected to be affected by sequencing depth. In contrast to clonotypes shared by all four donors, non-shared clonotypes had lower generation probabilities.

Of note for this clone: Its target is unknown.

V lost 7 bases and J 8 bases, leaving 14 bases between the germline ends. The CDR3 covers 12 residues. CDR1 and CDR2 (germline): LNHDA, SQIVND (reference sequence). In the naive CD8 group, cells lacked CD45RO and were positively selected for CCR7, so terminally differentiated effector memory CD45RA+ cells were left out. The chain employs TRBV19 and TRBJ1-2; possibly TRBD1 for D (5 bases). Sequenced input: naive CD8+ T cells from PBMCs. This receptor was taken from a man aged 18 to 35 in good health. Some clones in this sample may be carry-over from other donors' samples. The CDR3 here is CASTVGLYGYTF. For the CDR3, the DNA is TGTGCCAGTACTGTGGGACTTTACGGCTACACCTTC.